This note documents a single TCR beta chain sequence. Its antigen remains unidentified. The data stem from a study of T cells expressing NK-cell markers. The wider study: Cells sorted as CD3+CD56+NKG2C+, CD3+CD56+NKG2C- and CD3+CD56-NKG2C+ T cells supplied the TCR beta repertoires. Regarding the study as a whole: Of CD8+ T cells, 1.0-7.0% belonged to dominant NKG2C+ clonotypes in 5 to 7 donors. These clonotypes, the leaders elsewhere, also led the CD3+CD56-NKG2C+ fraction in four donors.

For TCR beta, cDNA was produced by 5'RACE template switching with UMIs. TCRdb reprocessed the 5' RACE reads and reports one entry per CDR3 protein, with no DNA. This repertoire comprises about 460,000 distinct CDR3 sequences; its ten largest clones make up 1.4%. Germline-derived CDR1 and CDR2 are MNHEY and SVGAGI. This CDR3 region has 15 residues. This clonotype was sampled from a woman aged 45-65 years in good health. The chain employs TRBV6-5 and TRBJ2-5; TCRdb names TRBD1, which stays unverified in the absence of DNA. The sequencing input was blood T cells: a sorted CD56 or NKG2C T cell subset, CD4+ or CD8+ T cells, or bulk PBMC T cells (not recorded which). The CDR3 loop is CASSYWQGAQETQYF.